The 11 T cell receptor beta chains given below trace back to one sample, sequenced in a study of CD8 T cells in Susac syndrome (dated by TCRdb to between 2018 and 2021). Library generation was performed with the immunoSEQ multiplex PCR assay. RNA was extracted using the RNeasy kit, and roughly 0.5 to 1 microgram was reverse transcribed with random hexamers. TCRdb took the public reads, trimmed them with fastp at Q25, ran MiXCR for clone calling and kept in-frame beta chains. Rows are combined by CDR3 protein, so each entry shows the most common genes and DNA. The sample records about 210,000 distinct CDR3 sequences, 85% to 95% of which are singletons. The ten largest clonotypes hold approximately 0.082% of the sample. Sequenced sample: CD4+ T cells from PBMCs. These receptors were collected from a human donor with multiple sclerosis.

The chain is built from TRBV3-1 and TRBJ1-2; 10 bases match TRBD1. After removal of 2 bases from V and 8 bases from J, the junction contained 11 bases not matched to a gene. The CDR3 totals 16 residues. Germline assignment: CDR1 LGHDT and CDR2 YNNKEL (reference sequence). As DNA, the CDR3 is TGTGCCAGCAGCCAACGGGACAGGGGAAGAGGTAGAGGCTACACCTTC. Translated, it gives CASSQRDRGRGRGYTF.

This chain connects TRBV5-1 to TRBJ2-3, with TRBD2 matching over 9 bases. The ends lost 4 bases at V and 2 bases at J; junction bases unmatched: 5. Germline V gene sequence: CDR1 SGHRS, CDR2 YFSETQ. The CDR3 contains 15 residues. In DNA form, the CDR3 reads TGCGCCAGCAGCGCCGGGACTAGCACCACAGATACGCAGTATTTT. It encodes CASSAGTSTTDTQYF.

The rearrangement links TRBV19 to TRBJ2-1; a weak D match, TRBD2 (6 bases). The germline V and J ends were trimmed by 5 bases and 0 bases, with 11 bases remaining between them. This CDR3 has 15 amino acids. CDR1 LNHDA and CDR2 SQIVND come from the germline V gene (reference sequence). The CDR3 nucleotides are TGTGCCAGTAGTCGCGGGGTGACCTCCTACAATGAGCAGTTCTTC. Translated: CASSRGVTSYNEQFF.

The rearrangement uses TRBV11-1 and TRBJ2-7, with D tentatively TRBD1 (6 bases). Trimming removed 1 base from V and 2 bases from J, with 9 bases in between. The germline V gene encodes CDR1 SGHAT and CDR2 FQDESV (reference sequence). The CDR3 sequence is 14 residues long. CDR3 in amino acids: CASSLGTVTYEQYF. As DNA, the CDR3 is TGTGCCAGCAGCTTAGGGACAGTCACCTACGAGCAGTACTTC.

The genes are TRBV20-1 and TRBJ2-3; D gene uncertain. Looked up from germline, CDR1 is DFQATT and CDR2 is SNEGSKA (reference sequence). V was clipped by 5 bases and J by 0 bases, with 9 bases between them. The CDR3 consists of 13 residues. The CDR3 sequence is CSADQTSTDTQYF. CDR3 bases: TGCAGTGCTGACCAAACTAGCACAGATACGCAGTATTTT.

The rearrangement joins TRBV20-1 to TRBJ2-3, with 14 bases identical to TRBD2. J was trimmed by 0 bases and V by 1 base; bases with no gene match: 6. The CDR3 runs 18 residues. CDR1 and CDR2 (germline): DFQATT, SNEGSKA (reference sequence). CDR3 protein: CSARAPGLAGASTDTQYF. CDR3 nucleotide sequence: TGCAGTGCTAGAGCACCGGGACTAGCGGGAGCTAGCACAGATACGCAGTATTTT.

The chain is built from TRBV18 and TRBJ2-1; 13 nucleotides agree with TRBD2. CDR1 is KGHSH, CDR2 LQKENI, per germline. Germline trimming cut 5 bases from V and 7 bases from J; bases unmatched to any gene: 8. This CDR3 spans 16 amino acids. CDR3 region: CASSTWTSGGLNEQFF. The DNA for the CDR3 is TGTGCCAGCTCAACATGGACTAGCGGGGGCCTTAATGAGCAGTTCTTC.

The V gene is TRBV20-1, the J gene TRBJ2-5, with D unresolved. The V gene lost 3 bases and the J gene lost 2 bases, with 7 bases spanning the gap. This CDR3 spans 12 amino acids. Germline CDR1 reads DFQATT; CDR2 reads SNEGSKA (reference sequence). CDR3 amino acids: CSASWRQETQYF. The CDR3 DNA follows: TGCAGTGCTAGCTGGCGGCAAGAGACCCAGTACTTC.

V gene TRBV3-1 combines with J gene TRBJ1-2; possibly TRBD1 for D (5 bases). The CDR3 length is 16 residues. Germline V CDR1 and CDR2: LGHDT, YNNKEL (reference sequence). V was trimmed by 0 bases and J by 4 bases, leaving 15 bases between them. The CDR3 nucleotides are TGTGCCAGCAGCCAAGATTTAGTCAGGGAGGGCTATGGCTACACCTTC. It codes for CASSQDLVREGYGYTF.

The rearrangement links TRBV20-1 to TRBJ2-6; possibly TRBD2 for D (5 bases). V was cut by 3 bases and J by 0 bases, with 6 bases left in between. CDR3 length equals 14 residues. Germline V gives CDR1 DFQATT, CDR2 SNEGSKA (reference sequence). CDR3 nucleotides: TGCAGTGCTAGTCGGGACTCTGGGGCCAACGTCCTGACTTTC. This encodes CSASRDSGANVLTF.

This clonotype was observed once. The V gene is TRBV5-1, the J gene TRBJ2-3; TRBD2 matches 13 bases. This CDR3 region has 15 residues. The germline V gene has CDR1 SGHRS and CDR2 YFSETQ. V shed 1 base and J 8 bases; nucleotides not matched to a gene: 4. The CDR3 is CASSLTSGGAGTQYF. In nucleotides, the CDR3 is TGCGCCAGCAGCTTGACTAGCGGGGGGGCTGGTACGCAGTATTTT.